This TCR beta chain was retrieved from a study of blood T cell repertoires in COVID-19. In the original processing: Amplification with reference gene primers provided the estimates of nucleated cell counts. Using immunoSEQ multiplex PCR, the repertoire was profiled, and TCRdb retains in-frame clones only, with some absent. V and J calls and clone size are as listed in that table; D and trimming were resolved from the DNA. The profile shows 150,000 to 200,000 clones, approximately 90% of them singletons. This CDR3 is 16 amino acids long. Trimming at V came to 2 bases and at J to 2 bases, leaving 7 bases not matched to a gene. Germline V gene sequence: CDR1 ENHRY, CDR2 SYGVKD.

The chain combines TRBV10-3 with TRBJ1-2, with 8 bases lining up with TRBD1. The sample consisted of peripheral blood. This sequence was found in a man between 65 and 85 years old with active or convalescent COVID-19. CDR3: CAISETQTGVNYGYTF. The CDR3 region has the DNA TGTGCCATCAGTGAGACTCAGACAGGGGTGAACTATGGCTACACCTTC.